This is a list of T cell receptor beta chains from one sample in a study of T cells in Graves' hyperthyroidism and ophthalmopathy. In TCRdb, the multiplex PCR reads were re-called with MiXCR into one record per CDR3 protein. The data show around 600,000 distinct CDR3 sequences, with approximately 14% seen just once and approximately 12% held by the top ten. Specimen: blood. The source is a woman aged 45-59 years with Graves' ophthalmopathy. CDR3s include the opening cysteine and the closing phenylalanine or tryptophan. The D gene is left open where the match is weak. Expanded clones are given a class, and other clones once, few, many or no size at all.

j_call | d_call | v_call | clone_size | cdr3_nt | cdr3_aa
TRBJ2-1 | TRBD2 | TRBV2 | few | TGTGCCAGCAGTGGGACTAGCGGAAGCTGCAATGAGCAGTTCTTC | CASSGTSGSCNEQFF
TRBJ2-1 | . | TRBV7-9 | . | TGTGCCACCGTTAAGAATGAGCAGTTCTTC | CATVKNEQFF
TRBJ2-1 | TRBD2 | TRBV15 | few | TGTGCCACCAGCAGAGGACTAGCGGGAGTGGTAGATGAGCAGTTCTTC | CATSRGLAGVVDEQFF
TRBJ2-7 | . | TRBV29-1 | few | TGCAGCGTTGGACAGGGGAGGGTGGCCTACGAGCAGTACTTC | CSVGQGRVAYEQYF
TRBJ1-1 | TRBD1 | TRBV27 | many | TGTGCCAGCAGTTTACTCGAGACAAGGGGGCAGTCTGAAGCTTTCTTT | CASSLLETRGQSEAFF
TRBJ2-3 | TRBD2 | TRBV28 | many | TGTACCAGCAGTCTTCCGCCGGGACTAAACACAGATACGCAGTATTTT | CTSSLPPGLNTDTQYF
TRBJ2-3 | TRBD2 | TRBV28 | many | TGTGCCAGCAGTTTATTAGCGGGAGTTCAGTCAGATACGCAGTATTTT | CASSLLAGVQSDTQYF
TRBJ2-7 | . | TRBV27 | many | TGTGCCAGCAGGCGGGACAGCGCATCCCGGCAGTACTTC | CASRRDSASRQYF
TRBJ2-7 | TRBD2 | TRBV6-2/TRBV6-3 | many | TGTGCCAGCAGTTACGCGGGAGGCCCCCGCGAGCAGTACTTC | CASSYAGGPREQYF
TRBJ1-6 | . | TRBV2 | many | TGTGCCAGCAGCCGTTACCGGGGGACGAGTTCACCCCTCCACTTT | CASSRYRGTSSPLHF
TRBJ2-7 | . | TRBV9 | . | TGTGCCTCTCGGGGCAGGGACGGATTCCACGAGCAGTACTTC | CASRGRDGFHEQYF
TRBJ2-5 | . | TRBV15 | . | TGTGCCACCAGCAGAGACGGGGTTCGGTACCAAGAGACCCAGTACTTC | CATSRDGVRYQETQYF
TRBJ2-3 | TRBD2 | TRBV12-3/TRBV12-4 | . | TGTGCCAGCAGTTTTACGGGGGGAGATACGCAGTATTTT | CASSFTGGDTQYF
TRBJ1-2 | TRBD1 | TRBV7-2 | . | TGTGCCAGCAGCTTAATTGGGACAGGAATAGGCTATGGCTACACCTTC | CASSLIGTGIGYGYTF
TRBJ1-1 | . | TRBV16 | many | TGTGCCAGCAGCCAGGGTTTACATGAAGCTTTCTTT | CASSQGLHEAFF
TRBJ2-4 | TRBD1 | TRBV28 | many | TGTGCCAGCAGCATAGCTCAGGGGGCTAAAAACATTCAGTACTTC | CASSIAQGAKNIQYF
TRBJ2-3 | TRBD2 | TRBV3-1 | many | TGTGCCAGCAGCCAACTACTAGCGGGCGGCACAGATACGCAGTATTTT | CASSQLLAGGTDTQYF
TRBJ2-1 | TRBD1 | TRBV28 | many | TGTGCCAGCAGTCCCATATTGACCTCACAGGGGGCCCGGAGCTCCTACAATGAGCAGTTCTTC | CASSPILTSQGARSSYNEQFF
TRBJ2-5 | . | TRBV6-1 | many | TGTGCCAGCAGTGCCCACCCCCCCGGGGGCTTGGAGACCCAGTACTTC | CASSAHPPGGLETQYF
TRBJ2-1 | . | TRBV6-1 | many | TGTGCCAGCAGGATCCTCGGCGGGGCCCATTACAATGAGCAGTTCTTC | CASRILGGAHYNEQFF
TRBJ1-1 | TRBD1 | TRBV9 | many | TGTGCCAGCAGGGCCGGACAGGAGCGTGAAGCTTTCTTT | CASRAGQEREAFF
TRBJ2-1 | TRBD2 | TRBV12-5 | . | TGTGCTAGTGGTTTCATGGGGGGGAGCGGGTCCCCAGTCAACAATGAGCAGTTCTTC | CASGFMGGSGSPVNNEQFF
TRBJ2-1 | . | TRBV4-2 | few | TGTGCCAGCAGCCAAGAGGGCGTATGGGATGAGCAGTTCTTC | CASSQEGVWDEQFF
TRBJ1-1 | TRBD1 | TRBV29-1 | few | TGCAGCGGGAGGACAGGGATGAACACTGAAGCTTTCTTT | CSGRTGMNTEAFF
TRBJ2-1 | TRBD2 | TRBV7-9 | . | TGTGCCAGCAGCTCCCCCCCCCACTCTTCCCAGCGGGAGTATAATTTCGGTGAGCAGTTCTTC | CASSSPPHSSQREYNFGEQFF
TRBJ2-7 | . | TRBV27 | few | TGTGCCACCCCGAAGGTGATGACCTACGAGCAGTACTTC | CATPKVMTYEQYF
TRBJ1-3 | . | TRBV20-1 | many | TGCAGTGCTAGAATAGGTGCTGGAAACACCATATATTTT | CSARIGAGNTIYF
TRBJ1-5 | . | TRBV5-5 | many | TGTGCCAGCAGCTTGGAACTCGGACGGCAAGTGCCCCAGCATTTT | CASSLELGRQVPQHF
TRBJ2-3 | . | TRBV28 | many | TGTGCCAGCAGTCTCTGGACTACTCCAGATACGCAGTATTTT | CASSLWTTPDTQYF
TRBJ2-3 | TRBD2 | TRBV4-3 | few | TGCGCCAGCAGCCTGGGACTAGCGGGAGGACGCACAGATACGCAGTATTTT | CASSLGLAGGRTDTQYF
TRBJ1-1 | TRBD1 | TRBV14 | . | TGTGCCAGCAGCAGACGGGACAGACCCCGGGGGAACGCTGAAGCTTTCTTT | CASSRRDRPRGNAEAFF
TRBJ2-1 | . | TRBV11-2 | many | TGTGCCAGCAGCCCGCCTCTTAGGGGCCGGGAGTTCTTC | CASSPPLRGREFF
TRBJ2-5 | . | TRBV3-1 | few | TGTGCCAGCAAAAGGGTGGCCGGTCAAGAGACCCAGTACTTC | CASKRVAGQETQYF
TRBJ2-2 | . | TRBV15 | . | TGTGCCACCAGCAGAGACCGGCAAAGAAAGGCCGGGGAGCTGTTTTTT | CATSRDRQRKAGELFF
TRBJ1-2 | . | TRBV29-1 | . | TGCAGCGTTGAAGATCAAGGAGGGGTAGAGGAGGGCTACACCTTC | CSVEDQGGVEEGYTF
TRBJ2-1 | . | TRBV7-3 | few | TGTGCCAGCAGTTATGGGGCCGAGCAGTTCTTC | CASSYGAEQFF
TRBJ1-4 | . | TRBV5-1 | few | TGCGCCAGCAGCTTGGAAGGGGGATTCGTAAAAAAACTGTTTTTT | CASSLEGGFVKKLFF
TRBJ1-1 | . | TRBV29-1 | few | TGCAGCGTTGCCAGGTTACTAGTGAACACTGAAGCTTTCTTT | CSVARLLVNTEAFF
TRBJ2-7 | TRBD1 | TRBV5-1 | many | TGCGCCAGCAGCTTTGGAACAGGGGGCATCGAGCAGTACTTC | CASSFGTGGIEQYF
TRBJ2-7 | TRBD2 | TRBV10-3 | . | TGTGCCATCAGTGAGCCGACTAGCGGGACCGGGGAGCAGTACTTC | CAISEPTSGTGEQYF